Sequencing of this TCR beta chain was carried out in a study of response to subunit inactivated influenza vaccine. Notes on the study in general: That few new T cells are recruited by each seasonal influenza vaccination was the authors' suggestion.

The V end lost 1 base, the J end lost 4 bases, and 12 bases lay between the germline ends. Germline lookup yields CDR1 LNHNV and CDR2 YYDKDF (reference sequence). This CDR3 has 15 residues. Regarding this clonotype: Its antigen is not identified.

Via MiXCR, TCRdb re-called the RT-PCR reads, giving one row per CDR3 protein. The sample gives 800,000 or so distinct CDR3 sequences, roughly 20% of which show up once; about 9.4% is in the top ten. The chain couples TRBV15 to TRBJ2-3; possible D gene TRBD2, 6 bases. This TCR was recovered from a man aged 50 to 59 who received an inactivated influenza vaccine. Sequences were derived from PBMCs from blood, sampled 5 days after vaccination. The CDR3 DNA is TGTGCCACCAGCAGAGTTGCGGGGATCGCAGATACGCAGTATTTT. Its protein is CATSRVAGIADTQYF.